The sequence of this T cell receptor (beta chain) was determined in a study of blood T cells in healthy people across ages. Then a second PCR, running roughly 7 to 11 cycles, was carried out with a sample-barcoded 5' primer and a J-beta primer mix. TCRdb re-derived calls from the 5' RACE reads in MiXCR, one entry per CDR3 protein. The repertoire holds roughly 800,000 distinct CDR3 sequences, with 20% to 25% as singletons. CDR1 is SQVTM, CDR2 ANQGSEA, per germline. This CDR3 spans 15 amino acids. V was pared by 1 base and J by 0 bases, with 11 bases between. The data also belong to a second study, concerning T cells of mothers and their children. That source notes: The sample comes from some 10 healthy Caucasian donors: mothers and children.

V is TRBV29-1 and J is TRBJ2-3, with unresolved D. The sequenced material came from blood. The source of this sequence is a boy aged 5-17 years in good health. The chain's CDR3 is CSVEGTHLSTDTQYF. In nucleotides, the CDR3 is TGCAGCGTTGAAGGGACCCACCTCAGCACAGATACGCAGTATTTT.